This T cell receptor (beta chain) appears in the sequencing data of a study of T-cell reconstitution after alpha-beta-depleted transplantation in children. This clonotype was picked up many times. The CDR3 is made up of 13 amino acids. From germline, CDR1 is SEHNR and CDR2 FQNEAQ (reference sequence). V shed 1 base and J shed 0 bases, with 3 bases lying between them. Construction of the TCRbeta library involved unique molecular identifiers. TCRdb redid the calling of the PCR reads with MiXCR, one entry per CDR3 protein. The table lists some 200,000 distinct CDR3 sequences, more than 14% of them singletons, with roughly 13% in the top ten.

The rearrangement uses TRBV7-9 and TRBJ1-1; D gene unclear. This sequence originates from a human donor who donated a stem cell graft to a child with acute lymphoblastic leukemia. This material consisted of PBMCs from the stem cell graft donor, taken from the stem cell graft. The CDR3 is CASSLVMNTEAFF. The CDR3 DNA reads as TGTGCCAGCAGCTTAGTGATGAACACTGAAGCTTTCTTT.